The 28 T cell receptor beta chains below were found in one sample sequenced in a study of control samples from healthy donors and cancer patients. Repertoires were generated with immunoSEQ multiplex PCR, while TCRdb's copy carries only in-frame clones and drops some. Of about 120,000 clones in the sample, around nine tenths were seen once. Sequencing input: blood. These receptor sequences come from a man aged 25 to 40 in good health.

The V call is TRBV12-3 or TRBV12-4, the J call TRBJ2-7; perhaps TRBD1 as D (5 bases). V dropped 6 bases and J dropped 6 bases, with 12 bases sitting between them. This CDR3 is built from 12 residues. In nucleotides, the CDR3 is TGTGCCAGCAGCCCAGGGAATGGCGAGCAGTACGTC. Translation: CASSPGNGEQYV.

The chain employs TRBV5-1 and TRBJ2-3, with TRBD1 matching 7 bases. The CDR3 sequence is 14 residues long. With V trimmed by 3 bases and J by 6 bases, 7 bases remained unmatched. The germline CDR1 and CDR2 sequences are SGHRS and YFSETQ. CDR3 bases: TGCGCCAGCAGCTGGGGGACAGCCGGGGATACGCAGTATTTT. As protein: CASSWGTAGDTQYF. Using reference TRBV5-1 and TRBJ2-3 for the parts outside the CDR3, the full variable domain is KAGVTQTPRYLIKTRGQQVTLSCSPISGHRSVSWYQQTPGQGLQFLFEYFSETQRNKGNFPGRFSGRQFSNSRSEMNVSTLELGDSALYLCASSWGTAGDTQYFGPGTRLTVL.

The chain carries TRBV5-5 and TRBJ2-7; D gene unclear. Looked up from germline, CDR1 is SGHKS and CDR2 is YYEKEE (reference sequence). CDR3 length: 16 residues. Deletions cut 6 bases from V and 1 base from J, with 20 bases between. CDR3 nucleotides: TGTGCCAGCACCCAAGTAGTGGACGTATATTCCTACGAGCAGTACGTC. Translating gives CASTQVVDVYSYEQYV.

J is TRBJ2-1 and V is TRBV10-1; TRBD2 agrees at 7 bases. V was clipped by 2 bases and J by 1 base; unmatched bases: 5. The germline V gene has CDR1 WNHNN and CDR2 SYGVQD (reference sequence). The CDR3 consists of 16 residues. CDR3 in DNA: TGCGCCAGCAGTGAGGGGAGGGTTGGGTCCTACAATGAGCAGTTCTTC. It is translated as CASSEGRVGSYNEQFF.

For the CDR3, the DNA is TGTGCCAGCAGTTACTCATCGGTGAACACCGGGGAGCTGTTTTTT. It encodes CASSYSSVNTGELFF. The chain recombines TRBV6-5 with TRBJ2-2; no definite D call. Germline-derived CDR1 and CDR2 are MNHEY and SVGAGI. The V end lost 0 bases, the J end lost 1 base, and 6 bases lay between the germline ends. This CDR3 contains 15 residues.

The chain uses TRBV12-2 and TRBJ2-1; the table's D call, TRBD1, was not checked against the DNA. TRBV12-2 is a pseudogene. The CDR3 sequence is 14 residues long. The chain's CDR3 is CASHWGTTIDEQFF. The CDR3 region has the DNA TGTGCAAGTCACTGGGGGACAACCATTGATGAGCAGTTCTTC.

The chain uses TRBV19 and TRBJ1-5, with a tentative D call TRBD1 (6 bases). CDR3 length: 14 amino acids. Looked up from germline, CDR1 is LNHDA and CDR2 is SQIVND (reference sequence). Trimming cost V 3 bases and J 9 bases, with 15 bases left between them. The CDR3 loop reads CASSIEGQLRPQHF. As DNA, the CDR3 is TGTGCCAGTAGTATTGAGGGACAACTTCGGCCCCAGCATTTT. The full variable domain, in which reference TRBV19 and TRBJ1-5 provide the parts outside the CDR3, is DGGITQSPKYLFRKEGQNVTLSCEQNLNHDAMYWYRQDPGQGLRLIYYSQIVNDFQKGDIAEGYSVSREKKESFPLTVTSAQKNPTAFYLCASSIEGQLRPQHFGDGTRLSIL.

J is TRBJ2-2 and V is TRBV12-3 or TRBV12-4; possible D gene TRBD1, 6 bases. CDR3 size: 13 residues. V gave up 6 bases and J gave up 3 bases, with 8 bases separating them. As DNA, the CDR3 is TGTGCCAGCAGAAGGACAGACACCGGGGAGCTGTTTTTT. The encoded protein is CASRRTDTGELFF.

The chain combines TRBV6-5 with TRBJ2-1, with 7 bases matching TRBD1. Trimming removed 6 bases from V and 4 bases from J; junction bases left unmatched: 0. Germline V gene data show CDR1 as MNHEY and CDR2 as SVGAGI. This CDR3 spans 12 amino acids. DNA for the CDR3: TGTGCCAGCAGGGACAGGTACAATGAGCAGTTCTTC. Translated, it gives CASRDRYNEQFF.

CDR3 nucleotide sequence: TGTGCCAGCAGCCAAGGTATGGGAGGGTCGAATGAAAAACTGTTTTTT. As protein: CASSQGMGGSNEKLFF. The chain joins TRBV4-2 to TRBJ1-4; D gene unclear. Germline V gene lookup returns CDR1 LGHNA and CDR2 YNFKEQ. The CDR3 contains 16 residues. V gave up 1 base and J gave up 5 bases, with 14 bases separating them.

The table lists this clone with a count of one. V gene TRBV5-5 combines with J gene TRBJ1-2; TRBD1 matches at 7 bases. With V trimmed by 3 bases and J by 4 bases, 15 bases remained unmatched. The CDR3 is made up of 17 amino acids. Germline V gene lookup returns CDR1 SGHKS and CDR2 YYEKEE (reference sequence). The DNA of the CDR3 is TGTGCCAGCAGCTATGGGACAGACTCCTTCATAAGCTATGGCTACACCTTC. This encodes CASSYGTDSFISYGYTF.

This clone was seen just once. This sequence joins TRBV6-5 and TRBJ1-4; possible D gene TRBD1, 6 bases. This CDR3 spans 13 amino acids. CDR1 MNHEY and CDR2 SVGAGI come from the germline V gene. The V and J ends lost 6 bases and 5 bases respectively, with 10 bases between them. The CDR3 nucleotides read TGTGCCAGCAGACGACAGGAAAATGAAAAACTGTTTTTT. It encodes CASRRQENEKLFF.

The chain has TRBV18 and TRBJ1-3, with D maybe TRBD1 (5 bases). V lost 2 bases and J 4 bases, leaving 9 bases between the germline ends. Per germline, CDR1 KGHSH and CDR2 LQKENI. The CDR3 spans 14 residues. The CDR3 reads CASSPGAGGNTIYF. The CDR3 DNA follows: TGTGCCAGCTCACCAGGGGCAGGAGGAAACACCATATATTTT. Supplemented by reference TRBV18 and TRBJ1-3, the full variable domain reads NAGVMQNPRHLVRRRGQEARLRCSPMKGHSHVYWYRQLPEEGLKFMVYLQKENIIDESGMPKERFSAEFPKEGPSILRIQQVVRGDSAAYFCASSPGAGGNTIYFGEGSWLTVV.

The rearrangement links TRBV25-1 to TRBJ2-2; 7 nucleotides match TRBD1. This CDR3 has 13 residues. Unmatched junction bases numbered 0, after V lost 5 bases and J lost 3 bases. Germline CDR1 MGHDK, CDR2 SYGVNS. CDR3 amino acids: CASSTGDTGELFF. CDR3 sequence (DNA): TGTGCCAGCAGTACAGGGGACACCGGGGAGCTGTTTTTT.

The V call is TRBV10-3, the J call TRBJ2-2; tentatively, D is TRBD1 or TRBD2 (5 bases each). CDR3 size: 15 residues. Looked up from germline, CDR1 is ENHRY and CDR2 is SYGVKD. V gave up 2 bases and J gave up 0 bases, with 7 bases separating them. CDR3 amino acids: CAISEGGSNTGELFF. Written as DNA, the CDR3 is TGTGCCATCAGTGAGGGGGGTTCGAACACCGGGGAGCTGTTTTTT.

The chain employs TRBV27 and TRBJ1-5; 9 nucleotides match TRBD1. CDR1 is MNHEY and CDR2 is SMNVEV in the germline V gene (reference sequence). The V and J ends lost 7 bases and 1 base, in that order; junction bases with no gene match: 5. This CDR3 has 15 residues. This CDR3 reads CASTTTGGSNQPQHF. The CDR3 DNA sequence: TGTGCCAGCACCACGACAGGGGGGAGCAATCAGCCCCAGCATTTT.

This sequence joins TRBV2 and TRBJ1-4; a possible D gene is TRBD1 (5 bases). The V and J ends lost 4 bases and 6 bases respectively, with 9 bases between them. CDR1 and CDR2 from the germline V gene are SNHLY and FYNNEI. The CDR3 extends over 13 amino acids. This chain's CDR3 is CASSGGVDEKLFF. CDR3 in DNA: TGTGCCAGCAGTGGGGGGGTCGATGAAAAACTGTTTTTT.

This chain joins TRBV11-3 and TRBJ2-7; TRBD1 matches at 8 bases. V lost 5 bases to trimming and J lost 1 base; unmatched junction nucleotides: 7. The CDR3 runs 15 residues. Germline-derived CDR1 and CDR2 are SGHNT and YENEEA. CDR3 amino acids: CASSRAGGASYEQYF. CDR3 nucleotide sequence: TGTGCCAGCAGCCGGGCAGGGGGCGCATCCTACGAGCAGTACTTC. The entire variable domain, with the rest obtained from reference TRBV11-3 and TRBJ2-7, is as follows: EAGVVQSPRYKIIEKKQPVAFWCNPISGHNTLYWYLQNLGQGPELLIRYENEEAVDDSQLPKDRFSAERLKGVDSTLKIQPAELGDSAVYLCASSRAGGASYEQYFGPGTRLTVT.

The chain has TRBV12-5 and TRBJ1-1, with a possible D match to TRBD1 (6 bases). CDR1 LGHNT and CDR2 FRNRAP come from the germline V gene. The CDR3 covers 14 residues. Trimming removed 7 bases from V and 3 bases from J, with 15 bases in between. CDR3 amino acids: CASALGGFDTEAFF. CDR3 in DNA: TGTGCTAGTGCCCTAGGGGGTTTTGACACTGAAGCTTTCTTT.

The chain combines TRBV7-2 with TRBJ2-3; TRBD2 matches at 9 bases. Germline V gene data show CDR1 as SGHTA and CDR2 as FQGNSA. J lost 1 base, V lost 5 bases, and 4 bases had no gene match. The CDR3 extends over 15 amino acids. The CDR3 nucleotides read TGTGCCAGCAGCCCACGGACTAGCGGCACAGATACGCAGTATTTT. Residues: CASSPRTSGTDTQYF.

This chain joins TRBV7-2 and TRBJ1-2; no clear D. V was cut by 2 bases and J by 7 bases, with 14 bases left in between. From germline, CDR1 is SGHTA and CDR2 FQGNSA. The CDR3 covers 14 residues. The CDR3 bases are TGTGCCAGCAGCTTACGGGCAGGCAGACCTGGCTACACCTTC. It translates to CASSLRAGRPGYTF.

The CDR3 nucleotides read TGTGCCAGCAGCCCGGGACTAGCGGGGGCACTCACCGGGGAGCTGTTTTTT. Its protein is CASSPGLAGALTGELFF. The chain combines TRBV27 with TRBJ2-2; 14 bases match TRBD2. The CDR3 runs 17 residues. CDR1 and CDR2 from the germline V gene are MNHEY and SMNVEV (reference sequence). V lost 6 bases, J lost 4 bases, and 7 bases stayed unmatched.

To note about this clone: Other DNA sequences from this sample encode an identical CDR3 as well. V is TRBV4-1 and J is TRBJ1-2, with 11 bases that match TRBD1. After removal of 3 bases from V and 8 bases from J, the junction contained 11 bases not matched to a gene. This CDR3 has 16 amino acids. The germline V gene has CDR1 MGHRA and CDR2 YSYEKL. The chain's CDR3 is CASSHGRGGQGEGYTF. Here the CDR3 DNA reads TGCGCCAGCAGCCACGGGAGGGGGGGACAGGGGGAAGGCTACACCTTC.

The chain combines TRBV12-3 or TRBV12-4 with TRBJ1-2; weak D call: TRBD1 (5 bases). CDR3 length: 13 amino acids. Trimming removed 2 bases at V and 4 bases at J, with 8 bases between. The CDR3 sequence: CASSLQGSYGYTF. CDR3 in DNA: TGTGCCAGCAGTTTACAGGGTTCCTATGGCTACACCTTC.

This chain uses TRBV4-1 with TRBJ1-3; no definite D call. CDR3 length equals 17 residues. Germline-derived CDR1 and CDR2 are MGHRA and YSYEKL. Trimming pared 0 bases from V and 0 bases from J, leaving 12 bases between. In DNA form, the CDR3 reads TGCGCCAGCAGCCAAGATATGGTCTCCTCCTCTGGAAACACCATATATTTT. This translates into CASSQDMVSSSGNTIYF.

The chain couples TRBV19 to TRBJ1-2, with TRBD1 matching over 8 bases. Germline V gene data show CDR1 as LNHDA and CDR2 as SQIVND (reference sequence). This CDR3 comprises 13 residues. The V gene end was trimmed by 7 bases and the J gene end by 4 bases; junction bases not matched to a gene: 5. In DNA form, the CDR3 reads TGTGCCAGTACCCACGGGACAGGCTATGGCTACACCTTC. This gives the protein CASTHGTGYGYTF.

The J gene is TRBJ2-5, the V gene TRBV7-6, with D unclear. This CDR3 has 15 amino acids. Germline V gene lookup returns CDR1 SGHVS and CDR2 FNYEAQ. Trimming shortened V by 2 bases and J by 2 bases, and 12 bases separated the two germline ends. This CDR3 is CASSLSMTAQETQYF. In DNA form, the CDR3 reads TGTGCCAGCAGCTTATCCATGACCGCTCAAGAGACCCAGTACTTC.

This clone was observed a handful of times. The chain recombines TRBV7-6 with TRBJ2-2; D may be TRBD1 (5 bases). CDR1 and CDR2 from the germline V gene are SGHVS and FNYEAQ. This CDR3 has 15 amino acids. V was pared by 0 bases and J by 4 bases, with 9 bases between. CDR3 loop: CASSLAGQGTGELFF. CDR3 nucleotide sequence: TGTGCCAGCAGCTTAGCGGGGCAGGGCACCGGGGAGCTGTTTTTT.